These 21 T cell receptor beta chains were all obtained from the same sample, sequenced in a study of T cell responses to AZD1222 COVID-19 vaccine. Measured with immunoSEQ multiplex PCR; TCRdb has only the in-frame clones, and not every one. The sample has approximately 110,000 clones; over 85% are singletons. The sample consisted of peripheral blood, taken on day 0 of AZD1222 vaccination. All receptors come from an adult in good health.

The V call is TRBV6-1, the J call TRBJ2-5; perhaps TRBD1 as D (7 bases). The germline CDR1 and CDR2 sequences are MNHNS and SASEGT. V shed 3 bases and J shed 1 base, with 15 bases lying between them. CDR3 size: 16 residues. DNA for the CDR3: TGTGCCAGCAGTGAGCGGTCAGGGGGGTCCCAAGAGACCCAGTACTTC. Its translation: CASSERSGGSQETQYF.

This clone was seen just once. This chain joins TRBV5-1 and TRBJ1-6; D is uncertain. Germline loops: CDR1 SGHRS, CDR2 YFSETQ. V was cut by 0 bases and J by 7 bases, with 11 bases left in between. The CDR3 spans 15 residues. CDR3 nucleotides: TGCGCCAGCAGCTTGGGAGGGCAGCAGAATTCACCCCTCCACTTT. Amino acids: CASSLGGQQNSPLHF.

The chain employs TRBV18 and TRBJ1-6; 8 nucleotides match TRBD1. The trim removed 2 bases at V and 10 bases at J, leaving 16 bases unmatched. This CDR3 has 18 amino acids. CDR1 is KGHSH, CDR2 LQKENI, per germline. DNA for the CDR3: TGTGCCAGCTCACCAGACCCACCCGCCGCAGGGGGCGGATCACCCCTCCACTTT. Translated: CASSPDPPAAGGGSPLHF. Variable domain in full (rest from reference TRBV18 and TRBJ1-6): NAGVMQNPRHLVRRRGQEARLRCSPMKGHSHVYWYRQLPEEGLKFMVYLQKENIIDESGMPKERFSAEFPKEGPSILRIQQVVRGDSAAYFCASSPDPPAAGGGSPLHFGNGTRLTVT.

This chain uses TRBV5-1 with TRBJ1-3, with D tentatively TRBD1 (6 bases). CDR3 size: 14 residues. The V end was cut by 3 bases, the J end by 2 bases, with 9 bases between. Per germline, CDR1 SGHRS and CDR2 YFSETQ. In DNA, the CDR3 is TGCGCCAGCAGCTCCGGGACACCTGGAAACACCATATATTTT. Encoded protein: CASSSGTPGNTIYF.

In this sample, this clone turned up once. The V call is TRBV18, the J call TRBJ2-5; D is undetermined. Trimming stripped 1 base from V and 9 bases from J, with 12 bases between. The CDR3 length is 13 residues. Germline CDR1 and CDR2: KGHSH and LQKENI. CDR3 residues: CASSPQTRESQYF. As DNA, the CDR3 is TGTGCCAGCTCACCACAGACCCGTGAGTCCCAGTACTTC.

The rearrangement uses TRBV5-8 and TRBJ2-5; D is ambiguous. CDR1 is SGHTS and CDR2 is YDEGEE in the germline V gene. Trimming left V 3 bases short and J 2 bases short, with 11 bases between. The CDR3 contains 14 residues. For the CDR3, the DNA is TGTGCCAGCAGCTCTAGACACCCGCAAGAGACCCAGTACTTC. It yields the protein CASSSRHPQETQYF. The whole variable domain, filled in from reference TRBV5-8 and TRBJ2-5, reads EAGVTQSPTHLIKTRGQQATLRCSPISGHTSVYWYQQALGLGLQFLLWYDEGEERNRGNFPPRFSGRQFPNYSSELNVNALELEDSALYLCASSSRHPQETQYFGPGTRLLVL.

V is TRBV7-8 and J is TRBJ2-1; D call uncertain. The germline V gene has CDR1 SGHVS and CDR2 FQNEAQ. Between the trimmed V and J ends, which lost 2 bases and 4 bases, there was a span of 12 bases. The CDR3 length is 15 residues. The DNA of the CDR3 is TGTGCCAGCAGCTTAAGGGTAGTCGAGTACAATGAGCAGTTCTTC. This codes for CASSLRVVEYNEQFF.

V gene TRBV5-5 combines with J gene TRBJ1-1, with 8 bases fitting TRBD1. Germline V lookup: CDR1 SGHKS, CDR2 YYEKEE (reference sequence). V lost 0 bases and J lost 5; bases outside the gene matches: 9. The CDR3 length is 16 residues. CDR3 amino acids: CASSLGPTGGGTEAFF. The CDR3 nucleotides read TGTGCCAGCAGCTTGGGGCCAACAGGGGGTGGAACTGAAGCTTTCTTT.

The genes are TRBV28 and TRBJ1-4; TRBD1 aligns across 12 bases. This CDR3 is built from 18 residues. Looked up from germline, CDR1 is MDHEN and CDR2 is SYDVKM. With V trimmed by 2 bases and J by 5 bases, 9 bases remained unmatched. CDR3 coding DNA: TGTGCCAGCAGTTTAAGGGGGACAGGGGGCTATTTGAATGAAAAACTGTTTTTT. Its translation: CASSLRGTGGYLNEKLFF.

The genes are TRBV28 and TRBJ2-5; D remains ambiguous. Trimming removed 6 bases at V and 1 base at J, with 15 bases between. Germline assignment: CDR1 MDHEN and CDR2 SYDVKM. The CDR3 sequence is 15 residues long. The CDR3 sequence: CASSPAGVSQETQYF. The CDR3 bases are TGTGCCAGCAGCCCCGCAGGTGTCTCCCAAGAGACCCAGTACTTC.

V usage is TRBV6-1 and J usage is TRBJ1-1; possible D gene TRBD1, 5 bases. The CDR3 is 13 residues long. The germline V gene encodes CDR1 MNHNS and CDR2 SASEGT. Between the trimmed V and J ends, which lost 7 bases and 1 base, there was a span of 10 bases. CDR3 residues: CASTQTENTEAFF. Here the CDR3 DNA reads TGTGCCAGCACCCAGACAGAGAACACTGAAGCTTTCTTT.

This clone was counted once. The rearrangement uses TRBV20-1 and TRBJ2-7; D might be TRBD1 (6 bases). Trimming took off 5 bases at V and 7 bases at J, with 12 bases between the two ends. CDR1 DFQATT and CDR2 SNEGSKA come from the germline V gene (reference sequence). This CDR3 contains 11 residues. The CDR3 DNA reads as TGCAGTGCTTCGGACAGCCGGGAGCAGTACTTC. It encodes CSASDSREQYF.

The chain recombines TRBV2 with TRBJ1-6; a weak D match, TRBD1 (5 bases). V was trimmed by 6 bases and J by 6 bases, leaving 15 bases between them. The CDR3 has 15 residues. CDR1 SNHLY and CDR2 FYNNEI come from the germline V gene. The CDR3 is CASSRRPGGNSPLHF. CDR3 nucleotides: TGTGCCAGCAGCCGACGCCCCGGGGGTAATTCACCCCTCCACTTT.

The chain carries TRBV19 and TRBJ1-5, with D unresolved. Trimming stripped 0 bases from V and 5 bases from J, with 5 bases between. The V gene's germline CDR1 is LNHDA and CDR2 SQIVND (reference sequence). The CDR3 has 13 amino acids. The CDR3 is CASSIDFYQPQHF. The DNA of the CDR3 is TGTGCCAGTAGTATAGATTTTTATCAGCCCCAGCATTTT.

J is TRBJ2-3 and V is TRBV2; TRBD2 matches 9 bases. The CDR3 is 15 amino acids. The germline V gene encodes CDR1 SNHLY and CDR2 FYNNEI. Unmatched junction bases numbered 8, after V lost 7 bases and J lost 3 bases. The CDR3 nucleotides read TGTGCCAGCACCCAGGTGGGACTAGCAACAGATACGCAGTATTTT. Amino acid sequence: CASTQVGLATDTQYF. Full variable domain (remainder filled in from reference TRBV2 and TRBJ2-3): EPEVTQTPSHQVTQMGQEVILRCVPISNHLYFYWYRQILGQKVEFLVSFYNNEISEKSEIFDDQFSVERPDGSNFTLKIRSTKLEDSAMYFCASTQVGLATDTQYFGPGTRLTVL.

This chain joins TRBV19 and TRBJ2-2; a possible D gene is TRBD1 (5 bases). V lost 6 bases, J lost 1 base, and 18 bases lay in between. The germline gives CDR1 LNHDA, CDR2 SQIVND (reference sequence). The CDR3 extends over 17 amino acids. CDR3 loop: CASRDRKGQMNTGELFF. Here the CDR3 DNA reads TGTGCCAGTAGAGACAGAAAAGGCCAAATGAACACCGGGGAGCTGTTTTTT.

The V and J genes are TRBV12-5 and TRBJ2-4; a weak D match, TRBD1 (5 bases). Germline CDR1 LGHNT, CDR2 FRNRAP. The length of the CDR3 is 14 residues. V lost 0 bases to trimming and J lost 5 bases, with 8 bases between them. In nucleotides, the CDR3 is TGTGCTAGTGGTTTGGTGGGGCTCGAAAACATTCAGTACTTC. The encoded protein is CASGLVGLENIQYF.

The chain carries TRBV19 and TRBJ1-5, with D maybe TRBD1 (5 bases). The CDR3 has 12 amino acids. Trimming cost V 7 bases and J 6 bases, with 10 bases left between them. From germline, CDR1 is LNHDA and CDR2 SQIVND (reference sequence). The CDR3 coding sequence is TGTGCCAGTACCGGGGGAATTCAGCCCCAGCATTTT. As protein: CASTGGIQPQHF.

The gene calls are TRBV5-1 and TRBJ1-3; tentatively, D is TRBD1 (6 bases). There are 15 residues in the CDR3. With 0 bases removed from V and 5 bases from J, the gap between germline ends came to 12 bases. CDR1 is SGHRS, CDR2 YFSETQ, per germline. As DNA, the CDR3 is TGCGCCAGCAGCTTGGCCTCAGGGACACGAAACACCATATATTTT. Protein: CASSLASGTRNTIYF. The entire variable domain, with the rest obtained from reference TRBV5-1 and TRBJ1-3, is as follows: KAGVTQTPRYLIKTRGQQVTLSCSPISGHRSVSWYQQTPGQGLQFLFEYFSETQRNKGNFPGRFSGRQFSNSRSEMNVSTLELGDSALYLCASSLASGTRNTIYFGEGSWLTVV.

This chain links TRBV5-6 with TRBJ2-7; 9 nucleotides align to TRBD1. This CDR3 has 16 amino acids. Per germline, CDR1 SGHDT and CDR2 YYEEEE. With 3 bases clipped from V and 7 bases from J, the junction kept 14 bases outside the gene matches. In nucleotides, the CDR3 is TGTGCCAGCAGCTCCGCGGGGACAGGGAGAAAACGAGAGCAGTACTTC. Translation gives CASSSAGTGRKREQYF.

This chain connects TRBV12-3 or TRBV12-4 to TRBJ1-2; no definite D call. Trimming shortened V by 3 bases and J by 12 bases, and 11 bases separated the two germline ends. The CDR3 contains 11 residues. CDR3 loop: CASSLAGGHTF. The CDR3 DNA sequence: TGTGCCAGCAGTTTGGCAGGAGGTCACACCTTC.